This is a list of T cell receptor beta chains from one sample in a study of cytomegalovirus exposure and HLA in healthy donors. Assay: immunoSEQ multiplex PCR; the TCRdb copy retains only in-frame clones and omits some. The repertoire has approximately 55,000 clones, 81% of them found once; the top ten carry approximately 2.3%. The sample taken for sequencing was PBMCs. Receptors were obtained from a boy aged 10-17 years in good health and CMV-seropositive. Both conserved end residues are part of each CDR3. A D gene is named only where the DNA matches it firmly. Clone size, where shown, is once, few, many, or a class for clones that have expanded.

abundance,j_gene,d_gene,v_gene,CDR3nt,CDR3aa
-,TRBJ1-1,-,TRBV5-1,TGCGCCAGCAGCATTAGCAGCTCGGCGGGTAGGACTGAAGCTTTCTTT,CASSISSSAGRTEAFF
-,TRBJ2-7,-,TRBV5-5,TGTGCCAGCAGTCACATGGGTAGCGTGTCCCGGAACTACGAGCAGTACTTC,CASSHMGSVSRNYEQYF
-,TRBJ1-1,-,TRBV5-1,TGCGCCAGCACCCGAATTGGCAGCCCCGGGGAAGCTTTCTTT,CASTRIGSPGEAFF
once,TRBJ2-1,TRBD2,TRBV7-9,TGTGCCAGCAGCTTAGCGCACCTAGCGGGGGGTTGGGATGAGCAGTTCTTC,CASSLAHLAGGWDEQFF
once,TRBJ2-2,-,TRBV27,TGTGCCAGCAGTTTTCTCGTCGCGAACACCGGGGAGCTGTTTTTT,CASSFLVANTGELFF
-,TRBJ1-2,TRBD1,TRBV27,TGTGCCAGCAGTTCGAGGACAGGGGTGGAGGGCTACACCTTC,CASSSRTGVEGYTF
-,TRBJ1-2,-,TRBV7-9,TGTGCCAGCAGCTCCTTCGGGGGTCTCGGCTACACCTTC,CASSSFGGLGYTF
-,TRBJ1-3,-,TRBV5-1,TGCGCCAGCAGCTTCGGCTCTGGAAACACCATATATTTT,CASSFGSGNTIYF
-,TRBJ1-4,-,TRBV19,TGTGCCAGTAGTATAGGGCGGGAACGCGGAAAACTGTTTTTT,CASSIGRERGKLFF
-,TRBJ1-2,-,TRBV25-1,TGTGCCAGCAGTGAATGGGGGGGGCTGGGGGGCTACACCTTC,CASSEWGGLGGYTF
-,TRBJ1-2,-,TRBV19,TGTGCCAGTAGTGGCCCGACGCGGGGTTTTGACTATGGCTACACCTTC,CASSGPTRGFDYGYTF
-,TRBJ1-1,-,TRBV7-6,TGTGCCAGCAGGGGGGGGTTGAACACTGAAGCTTTCTTT,CASRGGLNTEAFF
-,TRBJ2-5,-,TRBV6-1,TGTGCCAGCAGCTGGGACCTTGGACAGAGGACCCAGTACTTC,CASSWDLGQRTQYF
-,TRBJ1-4,TRBD1,TRBV7-9,TGTGCCAGCAGCTCGGGGACAGGGGCGGTTTACGGTGAAAAACTGTTTTTT,CASSSGTGAVYGEKLFF
-,TRBJ2-7,-,TRBV7-9,TGTTCCAGCAGCTTAGCTAGCTATAGCCCCGAGCAGTACTTC,CSSSLASYSPEQYF
-,TRBJ2-5,TRBD2,TRBV7-9,TGTGCCAGCAGCTTAGTGAGGCTAGCTAGCGGGGTTCGAGAGACCCAGTACTTC,CASSLVRLASGVRETQYF
once,TRBJ1-2,-,TRBV25-1,TGTGCCAGCAGTGTGCTCAGGGGTGGCGGCTACACCTTC,CASSVLRGGGYTF
-,TRBJ2-5,-,TRBV2,TGTGCCAGCTCGGGCCGAGGCGGACTCAAAGAGACCCAGTACTTC,CASSGRGGLKETQYF
once,TRBJ1-6,-,TRBV9,TGTGCCAGCAGCGAAGAGGGCCCTTCACCCCTCCACTTT,CASSEEGPSPLHF
-,TRBJ2-2,TRBD2,TRBV6-6,TGTGCCAGCAGTTATGGACTAGTACGCACCGGGGAGCTGTTTTTT,CASSYGLVRTGELFF